This T cell receptor beta chain derives from a study of Graves' ophthalmopathy and Graves' hyperthyroidism. The CDR3 has 12 amino acids. V lost 1 base and J 10 bases, leaving 8 bases between the germline ends. The diagnosis combined clinical symptoms, thyroxine, TRAb, thyroid ultrasound and orbital computed tomography scans. The authors amplified TCR beta CDR3 regions from RNA transcripts. HTBI primers primed a first-round RT-PCR, and a second-round multiplex PCR followed. TCRdb re-called the multiplex PCR reads through MiXCR, storing one row per CDR3 protein. The sample shows some 250,000 distinct CDR3 sequences, roughly 50% of them seen only once.

This TCR derives from an adult man with Graves' ophthalmopathy. Sequencing was carried out using peripheral blood. The chain couples TRBV12-3 or TRBV12-4 to TRBJ1-5; no reliable D call. CDR3 nucleotides: TGTGCCAGCAGTTTAGGGGTGGGTCCCCAGCATTTT. This codes for CASSLGVGPQHF.